This TCR beta chain was retrieved from a study of cytomegalovirus exposure and HLA in healthy donors. With 60 Vbeta and 13 Jbeta primers, the PCR was carried out. Profiled with immunoSEQ multiplex PCR; TCRdb holds only in-frame clones, not every one. Among 97,000 or so clones listed, around 57% were seen once. Findings and caveats of the study: One cluster of highly shared sequence variants probably arose as a sequencing artifact.

V dropped 4 bases and J dropped 1 base, with 2 bases sitting between them. Germline V gene data show CDR1 as SGHRS and CDR2 as YFSETQ. The CDR3 has 11 residues. Only a few counts were recorded for this clone. No antigen is known for it. This sequence joins TRBV5-1 and TRBJ2-5, with D hard to call. Material for sequencing was PBMCs. This TCR came from a human donor in good health. CDR3 loop: CASSLQETQYF. The CDR3 region has the DNA TGCGCCAGCAGCCTCCAAGAGACCCAGTACTTC.